This is a list of T cell receptor beta chains from one sample in a study of tumor-infiltrating lymphocytes in primary liver carcinoma. TCRdb passed the multiplex PCR reads through MiXCR, listing each CDR3 protein once. The sample has more than 100,000 distinct CDR3 sequences, 60% to 70% seen once. The sequenced sample was liver tumor tissue from sampling region 1. All receptors derive from a woman aged 55-70 years with primary liver carcinoma and hepatitis B virus infection. CDR3s include the opening cysteine and the closing phenylalanine or tryptophan. D genes are given only for firm matches. Some rows have no size entry. The others give once, few or many, or a class for an expanded clone.

j_call,d_call,clone_size,v_call,cdr3_nt,cdr3_aa
TRBJ2-7,.,many,TRBV6-2/TRBV6-3,TGTGCCAGCAGTCCTGAGGGGGCGGGAGCGAACTACGAGCAGTACTTC,CASSPEGAGANYEQYF
TRBJ1-5,.,few,TRBV5-5,TGTGCCAGCAGCTTGGGACAGCTCGACAATCAGCCCCAGCATTTT,CASSLGQLDNQPQHF
TRBJ2-1,TRBD2,few,TRBV30,TGTGCCTGGGAAATTAGCGGGAGAGCAAATGAGCAGTTCTTC,CAWEISGRANEQFF
TRBJ1-6,TRBD1,many,TRBV5-6,TGTGCCAGCAGCGGGCCCGACAGGGACTATAATTCACCCCTCCACTTT,CASSGPDRDYNSPLHF
TRBJ2-1,TRBD2,few,TRBV13,TGTGCCAGCAGCCCGAAACTAGCGGGAGCCGTGAATGAGCAGTTCTTC,CASSPKLAGAVNEQFF
TRBJ1-1,.,.,TRBV5-5,TGTGCCAGCTGCCGGGAGTTCAACACTGGAGCTTTCTTT,CASCREFNTGAFF
TRBJ1-2,.,few,TRBV28,TGTGCCAGCAGTCGACAGATATATGGCTACACCTTC,CASSRQIYGYTF
TRBJ1-3,.,few,TRBV5-1,TGCGCCAGCAGCTTGGCCACGGGGCGGGACTCTGGAAACACCATATATTTT,CASSLATGRDSGNTIYF
TRBJ2-6,.,.,TRBV11-1,TGTGCCGGCAGCCCCTCGGGGACTGGGGCCAGCGTCCTGACTTTC,CAGSPSGTGASVLTF
TRBJ2-1,.,.,TRBV11-2,TGTACCAGCAGCTTATTCCGCATCGGCAATGAGCAGTTCTTC,CTSSLFRIGNEQFF
TRBJ2-1,TRBD2,.,TRBV11-1,TGTGCCAGCAGTTTTAACCTTGGACTAGCGGGAACACATGAGCAGTTTTTC,CASSFNLGLAGTHEQFF
TRBJ2-3,TRBD2,few,TRBV11-2,TGTGCCAGTAGCGGGGGACTAGCGGCCACAGATACGCAGTATTTT,CASSGGLAATDTQYF
TRBJ2-1,TRBD1,.,TRBV7-9,TGTACCAGCAGCTTAGGTTGGACAGGCCCTGGGGATGAGCAGTTCTTC,CTSSLGWTGPGDEQFF
TRBJ1-6,.,many,TRBV4-2,TGTGCCAGCAGCCAAGACCCGGGACACGGGAATTCACCCCTCCACTTT,CASSQDPGHGNSPLHF
TRBJ2-1,.,few,TRBV28,TGTGCCAGCAGTTTCAGAGGGGTTAATGAGCAGTTCTTC,CASSFRGVNEQFF
TRBJ2-2,.,.,TRBV5-6,TGTGCCAGCAGCTTGGAGGCAGGGGTTCGGTACACCGGGGAGCTGTTTTTT,CASSLEAGVRYTGELFF
TRBJ2-1,TRBD2,many,TRBV29-1,TGCAGCGTTGAGAGACTAGCCGGCTACAATGAGCAGTTCTTC,CSVERLAGYNEQFF
TRBJ2-7,.,many,TRBV5-1,TGCGCCAGCAGCTTGGGTGTTTCAGGGACCTACGAGCAGTACTTC,CASSLGVSGTYEQYF
TRBJ2-1,.,few,TRBV2,TGTGCCAGCAGTGATCTAGAGTACAATGAGCAGTTCTTC,CASSDLEYNEQFF